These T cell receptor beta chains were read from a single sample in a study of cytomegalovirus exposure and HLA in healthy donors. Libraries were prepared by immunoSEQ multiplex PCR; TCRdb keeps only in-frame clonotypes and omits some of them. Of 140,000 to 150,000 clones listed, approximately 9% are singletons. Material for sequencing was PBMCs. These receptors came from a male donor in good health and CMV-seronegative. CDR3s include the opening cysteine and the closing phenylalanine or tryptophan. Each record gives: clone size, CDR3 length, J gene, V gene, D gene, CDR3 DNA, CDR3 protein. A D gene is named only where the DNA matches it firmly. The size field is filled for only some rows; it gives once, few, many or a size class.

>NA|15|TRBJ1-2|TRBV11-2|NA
TGTGCCAGCAGTCAACGCAGGGGATCAAACTATGGCTACACCTTC
CASSQRRGSNYGYTF
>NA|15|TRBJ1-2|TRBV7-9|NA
TGTGCCAGCAGCCCCCGGCCCGGGGGACCCTCGGTCTACACCTTC
CASSPRPGGPSVYTF
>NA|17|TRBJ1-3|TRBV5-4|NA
TGTGCCAGCAGCTTGGATCCGGGGGTCGGCTCTGGAAACACCATATATTTT
CASSLDPGVGSGNTIYF
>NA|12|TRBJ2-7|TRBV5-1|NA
TGCGCCAGCAGCCTAGTGTCCTACGAGCAGTACTTC
CASSLVSYEQYF
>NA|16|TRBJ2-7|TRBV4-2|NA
TGTGCCAGCAGCCAAGATCGGACAGGAGGGGGCTACGAGCAGTACTTC
CASSQDRTGGGYEQYF
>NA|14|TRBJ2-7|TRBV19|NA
TGTGCCAGTAGCGACAGCCTTCCATTCTACGAGCAGTACTTC
CASSDSLPFYEQYF
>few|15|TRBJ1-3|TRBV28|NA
TGTGCCAGCAGTTTGAGGGGGGGCTCTGGAAACACCATATATTTT
CASSLRGGSGNTIYF
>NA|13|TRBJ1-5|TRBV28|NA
TGTGCCAGCAGTTCCTCAGGGTATCAGCCCCAGCATTTT
CASSSSGYQPQHF
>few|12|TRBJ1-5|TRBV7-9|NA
TGTGCCAGCAGCTTTTCCTCTCAGCCCCAGCATTTT
CASSFSSQPQHF
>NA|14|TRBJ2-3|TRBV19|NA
TGTGCCAGTAGTGTCCAGACTAGGACAGATACGCAGTATTTT
CASSVQTRTDTQYF
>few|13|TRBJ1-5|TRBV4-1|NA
TGCGCCAGCAGCCCGCAGGTTGTCCAGCCCCAGCATTTT
CASSPQVVQPQHF
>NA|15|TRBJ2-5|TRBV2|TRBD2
TGTGCCAGCAGTGGATTAGCGGGAGCGAGGGAGACCCAGTACTTC
CASSGLAGARETQYF
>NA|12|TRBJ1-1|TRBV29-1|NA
TGCAGCGTTGAAGGCGTGGGCCCCGAAGCTTTCTTT
CSVEGVGPEAFF
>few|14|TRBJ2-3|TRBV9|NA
TGTGCCAGCAGCGTAGTTGGCAATTCAGATACGCAGTATTTT
CASSVVGNSDTQYF
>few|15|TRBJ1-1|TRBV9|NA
TGTGCCAGCAGCGCCTATGCGATGGGGCAGACTGAAGCTTTCTTT
CASSAYAMGQTEAFF
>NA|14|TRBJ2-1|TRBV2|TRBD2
TGTGCCAGCACCGGACTAGCGGGAGACAATGAGCAGTTCTTC
CASTGLAGDNEQFF
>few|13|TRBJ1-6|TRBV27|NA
TGTGCCAGCAGTTTGGGGCCCCATTCACCCCTCCACTTT
CASSLGPHSPLHF
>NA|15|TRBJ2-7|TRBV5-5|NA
TGTGCCAGCAGCTTGTTTACCGGGTCTCCCTACGAGCAGTACTTC
CASSLFTGSPYEQYF
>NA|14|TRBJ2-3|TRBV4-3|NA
TGCGCCAGCAGCCAAGACAGGGCCGGAGATACGCAGTATTTT
CASSQDRAGDTQYF
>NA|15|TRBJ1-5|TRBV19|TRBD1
TGTGCCAGTAGTATCCGGGACAGAATCTTCCAGCCCCAGCATTTT
CASSIRDRIFQPQHF
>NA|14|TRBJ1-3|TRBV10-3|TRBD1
TGTGCCATCAGTTCGGACAGGACTGGAAACACCATATATTTT
CAISSDRTGNTIYF
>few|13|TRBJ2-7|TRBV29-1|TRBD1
TGCAGCGTTGAAGACGGACAGGCCTACGAGCAGTACTTC
CSVEDGQAYEQYF
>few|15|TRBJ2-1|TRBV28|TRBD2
TGTGCCAGCAGTTATACTAGCGGGAGGACCAATGAGCAGTTCTTC
CASSYTSGRTNEQFF
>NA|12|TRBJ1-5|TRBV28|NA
TGTGCCAGCGGAGAACTCAATCAGCCCCAGCATTTT
CASGELNQPQHF
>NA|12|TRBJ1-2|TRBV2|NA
TGTGCCAGCAGGGAGGGCAACTATGGCTACACCTTC
CASREGNYGYTF
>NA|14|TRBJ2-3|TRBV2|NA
TGTGCCAGCAGTGAAGTCGTAGACACAGATACGCAGTATTTT
CASSEVVDTDTQYF
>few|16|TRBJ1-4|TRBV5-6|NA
TGTGCCAGCAGCCCTCGGACAGTGGCAACTAATGAAAAACTGCTTTTT
CASSPRTVATNEKLLF
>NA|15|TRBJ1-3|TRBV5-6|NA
TGTGCCAGCAGCTTTGAGTCGTACTCTGGAAACACCATATATTTT
CASSFESYSGNTIYF
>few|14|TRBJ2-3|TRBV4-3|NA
TGCGCCAGCGCTTCCTCGGGGGGCACAGATACGCAGTATTTT
CASASSGGTDTQYF
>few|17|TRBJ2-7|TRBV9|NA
TGTGCCAGCAGCGACGCCGGGACAGCGGGGGCTACCTACGAGCAGTACTTC
CASSDAGTAGATYEQYF
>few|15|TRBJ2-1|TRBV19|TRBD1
TGTGCCAGTACCCACGGACAGGGGATCTACAATGAGCAGTTCTTC
CASTHGQGIYNEQFF
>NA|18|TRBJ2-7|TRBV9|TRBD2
TGTGCCAGCAGCGTAGCGGCGGGACTAGCGGGAGGGCCCCACGAGCAGTACTTC
CASSVAAGLAGGPHEQYF